These 31 T cell receptor beta chains were all obtained from the same sample, sequenced in a study of T-cell reconstitution after alpha-beta-depleted transplantation in children. Unique molecular identifiers were incorporated during preparation of the TCRbeta library. Each CDR3 protein is one row after TCRdb ran MiXCR on the PCR reads. The sample consists of 300,000 or so distinct CDR3 sequences, roughly 21% of them appearing once. The sequenced sample was PBMCs, mostly from graft donor cells, obtained 180 days after TCRalphabeta/CD19-depleted stem cell transplant. The receptors were sampled from a male patient between 5 and 17 years old who had a stem cell transplant for acute lymphoblastic leukemia, so the T cells may come from the graft donor.

This clonotype was picked up a small number of times. This chain joins TRBV7-2 and TRBJ2-7, with TRBD2 matching 7 bases. CDR1 is SGHTA, CDR2 FQGNSA, per germline. This CDR3 is 16 amino acids long. V shed 4 bases, J shed 0 bases, and the junction held 9 bases outside the gene matches. The CDR3 nucleotides read TGTGCCAGCAGCTGGGGGGGTCGGGGCAGCTCCTACGAGCAGTACTTC. This gives the protein CASSWGGRGSSYEQYF. Full variable domain (rest looked up from reference TRBV7-2 and TRBJ2-7): GAGVSQSPSNKVTEKGKDVELRCDPISGHTALYWYRQSLGQGLEFLIYFQGNSAPDKSGLPSDRFSAERTGGSVSTLTIQRTQQEDSAVYLCASSWGGRGSSYEQYFGPGTRLTVT.

This clonotype was observed a handful of times. The chain links TRBV7-9 to TRBJ2-3; possible D gene TRBD2, 5 bases. This CDR3 is built from 15 residues. CDR1 and CDR2 from the germline V gene are SEHNR and FQNEAQ (reference sequence). Trimming took off 0 bases at V and 2 bases at J, with 9 bases between the two ends. The CDR3 protein is CASSLAERNTDTQYF. The CDR3 DNA reads as TGTGCCAGCAGCTTAGCGGAGCGGAACACAGATACGCAGTATTTT.

This clonotype came up a few times. The chain links TRBV29-1 to TRBJ2-1; unclear D gene. V was pared by 6 bases and J by 3 bases, with 6 bases between. This CDR3 is built from 11 residues. CDR1 is SQVTM and CDR2 is ANQGSEA in the germline V gene. Here the CDR3 DNA reads TGCAGCGTCGCCCTCTACAATGAGCAGTTCTTC. It specifies CSVALYNEQFF.

In this sample, this clonotype turned up a few times. The rearrangement joins TRBV12-3 or TRBV12-4 to TRBJ1-2; TRBD1 is a possible D gene (6 bases). V lost 4 bases and J lost 3, with 12 bases in between. The CDR3 length is 14 residues. In DNA form, the CDR3 reads TGTGCCAGCAGTTCAGGGGTCCACTACTATGGCTACACCTTC. Translated: CASSSGVHYYGYTF.

A few counts support this clonotype. V usage is TRBV4-1 and J usage is TRBJ1-3; D might be TRBD1 (6 bases). Germline CDR1 MGHRA, CDR2 YSYEKL. V dropped 0 bases and J dropped 3 bases, with 6 bases sitting between them. CDR3 length equals 14 residues. For the CDR3, the DNA is TGCGCCAGCAGCCAAGACAGGGGTGGAAACACCATATATTTT. Translated, it gives CASSQDRGGNTIYF.

This clonotype was counted between two and nine times. The chain carries TRBV20-1 and TRBJ2-3; TRBD2 agrees at 8 bases. CDR1 and CDR2 (germline): DFQATT, SNEGSKA (reference sequence). This CDR3 region has 16 residues. Trimming cost V 1 base and J 11 bases; bases outside gene matches: 17. The CDR3 nucleotides are TGCAGTGCTAGAGGCGTGCGGGGGGCCGCAGGTGGGGAGCAGTATTTT. Encoded protein: CSARGVRGAAGGEQYF.

This clonotype was seen only a few times. The V gene is TRBV5-1, the J gene TRBJ2-5, with 11 bases identical to TRBD2. The germline gives CDR1 SGHRS, CDR2 YFSETQ. The CDR3 consists of 16 residues. The V segment lost 4 bases and the J segment 2 bases; nucleotides outside the gene matches: 7. In DNA form, the CDR3 reads TGCGCCAGCAGCCCCGGACTAGCGGGCATACAAGAGACCCAGTACTTC. This encodes CASSPGLAGIQETQYF.

In the case of this clonotype: Given the absence of the conserved phenylalanine or tryptophan at the CDR3 end, a read error is likely. The chain has TRBV12-3 or TRBV12-4 and TRBJ1-5, with 8 positions matching TRBD1. The CDR3 has 15 amino acids. Trimming at V came to 5 bases and at J to 8 bases, leaving 11 bases not matched to a gene. CDR3 sequence (DNA): TGTGCCAGCAGTCCAGGGGGCATAAAAGGGGAGCCCCAGCATCTT. This codes for CASSPGGIKGEPQHL.

V gene TRBV25-1 combines with J gene TRBJ1-6; TRBD1 is a possible D gene (5 bases). This CDR3 region has 12 residues. V lost 6 bases and J 9 bases, leaving 9 bases between the germline ends. CDR1 and CDR2 from the germline V gene are MGHDK and SYGVNS. The CDR3 region is CASRTAGSPLHF. The CDR3 DNA reads TGTGCCAGCAGGACAGCCGGTTCACCCCTCCACTTT.

This clonotype was counted a few times. The chain uses TRBV7-8 and TRBJ2-7; the D gene is possibly TRBD1 (6 bases). Germline lookup yields CDR1 SGHVS and CDR2 FQNEAQ. V was pared by 5 bases and J by 4 bases, with 12 bases between. The CDR3 totals 13 residues. The DNA for the CDR3 is TGTGCCAGCAGCGTCTGGACAGTTTACGAGCAGTACTTC. Protein sequence: CASSVWTVYEQYF.

This clonotype was found a few times. V gene TRBV9 combines with J gene TRBJ2-1, with TRBD2 identical over 7 bases. Germline-derived CDR1 and CDR2 are SGDLS and YYNGEE. This CDR3 contains 14 residues. J lost 6 bases, V lost 0 bases, and 3 bases had no gene match. The CDR3 coding sequence is TGTGCCAGCAGCGTAGGGACTAGGGGCAATGAGCAGTTCTTC. Encoded protein: CASSVGTRGNEQFF.

V and J are TRBV10-3 and TRBJ1-1; D is unclear. CDR1 ENHRY and CDR2 SYGVKD come from the germline V gene. Trimming stripped 2 bases from V and 11 bases from J, with 9 bases between. CDR3 length equals 11 residues. CDR3 sequence (DNA): TGTGCCATCAGTGAGGGATTGGACGCTTTCTTT. As protein: CAISEGLDAFF.

In this sample, this clonotype turned up a few times. The rearrangement joins TRBV12-3 or TRBV12-4 to TRBJ2-2; no definite D call. The V end was cut by 3 bases, the J end by 1 base, with 3 bases between. This CDR3 comprises 13 residues. The CDR3 protein is CASSFRNTGELFF. The CDR3 DNA reads as TGTGCCAGCAGTTTCAGGAACACCGGGGAGCTGTTTTTT.

The rearrangement joins TRBV3-1 to TRBJ2-1; a weak D match, TRBD2 (5 bases). This CDR3 is 16 amino acids long. Looked up from germline, CDR1 is LGHDT and CDR2 is YNNKEL (reference sequence). V was shortened by 4 bases and J by 0 bases, with 13 bases between the two germline ends. The CDR3 reads CASSPSLVLSYNEQFF. DNA of the CDR3: TGTGCCAGCAGCCCCTCACTAGTTCTCTCCTACAATGAGCAGTTCTTC.

The chain has TRBV7-3 and TRBJ2-7; a weak D match, TRBD1 (5 bases). V was cut by 2 bases and J by 2 bases, with 7 bases left in between. Germline V gives CDR1 SGHTA, CDR2 FQGTGA. The CDR3 is 13 residues long. The CDR3 is CASSLYRTYEQYF. DNA for the CDR3: TGTGCCAGCAGCTTATACAGGACCTACGAGCAGTACTTC.

This clonotype was seen a handful of times. The rearrangement joins TRBV5-1 to TRBJ2-7; TRBD1 matches 7 bases. V gave up 2 bases and J gave up 6 bases; unmatched junction bases: 5. The CDR3 is 13 amino acids. Germline assignment: CDR1 SGHRS and CDR2 YFSETQ. Written as DNA, the CDR3 is TGCGCCAGCAGCTTCACAGGGGACCGCGAGCAGTACTTC. Its protein product is CASSFTGDREQYF.

V is TRBV20-1 and J is TRBJ2-3, with 7 bases that match TRBD2. The junction had 8 bases not matched to a gene; V was cut back by 4 bases and J by 1 base. The germline CDR1 and CDR2 sequences are DFQATT and SNEGSKA (reference sequence). The CDR3 contains 15 residues. CDR3 sequence reads: CSATHLLAGTDTQYF. The CDR3 DNA reads TGCAGTGCTACTCACCTCCTAGCGGGCACAGATACGCAGTATTTT.

The table lists this clonotype with a few counts. A read error may produce the germline difference seen at one junction end. The chain has TRBV29-1 and TRBJ2-1, with TRBD2 matching over 8 bases. The CDR3 has 16 amino acids. The germline V gene encodes CDR1 SQVTM and CDR2 ANQGSEA. CDR3: CSAEAVAGWAYNEQFF. In DNA, the CDR3 is TGCAGCGCTGAAGCGGTAGCGGGATGGGCCTACAATGAGCAGTTCTTC.

V gene TRBV27 combines with J gene TRBJ2-1; 10 bases map to TRBD2. The ends lost 2 bases at V and 2 bases at J; junction bases unmatched: 15. The CDR3 has 20 residues. Germline V gene data show CDR1 as MNHEY and CDR2 as SMNVEV (reference sequence). The CDR3 here is CASSLRDRTLAGVPYNEQFF. CDR3 sequence (DNA): TGTGCCAGCAGTTTAAGGGACAGGACGCTAGCGGGAGTACCCTACAATGAGCAGTTCTTC.

This clonotype has only one observation. This rearrangement joins TRBV5-1 to TRBJ2-7; TRBD2 matches 11 bases. The germline V gene encodes CDR1 SGHRS and CDR2 YFSETQ. J gave up 3 bases and V 1 base, and 6 bases lay outside the gene matches. This CDR3 is 16 amino acids long. The chain's CDR3 is CASSLTSGSNLYEQYF. The CDR3 nucleotides read TGCGCCAGCAGCTTGACTAGCGGGAGCAATCTCTACGAGCAGTACTTC.

This clonotype was counted a few times. In DNA form, the CDR3 reads TGCGCCAGCAGTGAGAATTTAGACAGTCAAGAGACCCAGTACTTC. Translating gives CASSENLDSQETQYF. The V gene is TRBV10-1, the J gene TRBJ2-5, with a possible D match to TRBD1 (5 bases). CDR3 length: 15 residues. Germline CDR1 reads WNHNN; CDR2 reads SYGVQD (reference sequence). With 2 bases removed from V and 2 bases from J, the gap between germline ends came to 12 bases.

A few counts support this clonotype. The J gene is TRBJ2-7, the V gene TRBV4-1; 9 bases align to TRBD2. The ends lost 1 base at V and 4 bases at J; junction bases unmatched: 5. Germline V gene sequence: CDR1 MGHRA, CDR2 YSYEKL. This CDR3 spans 15 amino acids. In DNA, the CDR3 is TGCGCCAGCAGCCAAGTCGCGGGAGGGCAGTACGAGCAGTACTTC. Its translation is CASSQVAGGQYEQYF.

This chain joins TRBV6-1 and TRBJ2-1, with TRBD2 identical over 7 bases. The J segment lost 8 bases and the V segment lost 2 bases, leaving 6 bases of the junction unmatched. The CDR3 consists of 14 residues. CDR1 is MNHNS and CDR2 is SASEGT in the germline V gene. Here the CDR3 DNA reads TGTGCCAGCAGTGAATGGGGGGGGGTCGATGAGCAGTTCTTC. This encodes CASSEWGGVDEQFF.

This clonotype was counted between two and nine times. The rearrangement uses TRBV6-1 and TRBJ1-3; D not resolved. Trimming pared 8 bases from V and 4 bases from J, leaving 15 bases between. The CDR3 contains 14 residues. CDR1 and CDR2 (germline): MNHNS, SASEGT. The DNA for the CDR3 is TGTGCCAGCGCGACCGTGGCGTCGGGAAACACCATATATTTT. This sequence encodes CASATVASGNTIYF.

V is TRBV11-2 and J is TRBJ2-7; a weak D match, TRBD1 (6 bases). This CDR3 spans 16 amino acids. Germline V lookup: CDR1 SGHAT, CDR2 FQNNGV. V was shortened by 2 bases and J by 2 bases, with 16 bases between the two germline ends. This CDR3 is CASSLIRVGTPYEQYF. Written as DNA, the CDR3 is TGTGCCAGCAGCTTAATTAGAGTAGGGACACCCTACGAGCAGTACTTC.

The table lists this clonotype with a few counts. The chain uses TRBV20-1 and TRBJ2-7, with TRBD1 as a possible D gene (6 bases). CDR1 DFQATT and CDR2 SNEGSKA come from the germline V gene (reference sequence). CDR3 length equals 15 residues. The germline V and J ends were trimmed by 5 bases and 0 bases, with 17 bases remaining between them. The CDR3 coding sequence is TGCAGTGCTCAGCCCACAGGGAGTCTCTCCTACGAGCAGTACTTC. It specifies CSAQPTGSLSYEQYF.

The CDR3 sequence is CSANDPNRGGTEAFF. CDR3 DNA: TGCAGTGCTAATGACCCAAACAGGGGGGGGACTGAAGCTTTCTTT. This chain connects TRBV20-1 to TRBJ1-1; 8 positions match TRBD1. The germline gives CDR1 DFQATT, CDR2 SNEGSKA (reference sequence). This CDR3 comprises 15 residues. Trimming cost V 4 bases and J 5 bases; bases outside gene matches: 12.

This chain uses TRBV5-6 with TRBJ2-7; D possibly corresponds to TRBD1 (6 bases). This CDR3 is 13 amino acids long. V was shortened by 0 bases and J by 7 bases, with 11 bases between the two germline ends. CDR1 and CDR2 from the germline V gene are SGHDT and YYEEEE. The chain's CDR3 is CASSLGGPREQYF. The DNA for the CDR3 is TGTGCCAGCAGCTTGGGGGGGCCGAGGGAGCAGTACTTC.

CDR3 protein: CASSPQGGLLPYNEQFF. The CDR3 region has the DNA TGTGCCAGCAGCCCACAGGGCGGACTACTCCCCTACAATGAGCAGTTCTTC. The V and J genes are TRBV7-3 and TRBJ2-1; possibly TRBD1 or TRBD2 for D (6 bases each). V was shortened by 5 bases and J by 2 bases, with 19 bases between the two germline ends. Germline CDR1 and CDR2: SGHTA and FQGTGA. This CDR3 spans 17 amino acids. Full variable domain (outside the CDR3, taken from reference TRBV7-3 and TRBJ2-1): GAGVSQTPSNKVTEKGKYVELRCDPISGHTALYWYRQSLGQGPEFLIYFQGTGAADDSGLPNDRFFAVRPEGSVSTLKIQRTERGDSAVYLCASSPQGGLLPYNEQFFGPGTRLTVL.

This chain connects TRBV5-1 to TRBJ1-1; 7 bases match TRBD1. The J segment lost 1 base and the V segment lost 3 bases, leaving 15 bases of the junction unmatched. Germline lookup yields CDR1 SGHRS and CDR2 YFSETQ. The CDR3 covers 18 residues. CDR3 residues: CASSSSRATTGPNTEAFF. Here the CDR3 DNA reads TGCGCCAGCAGCTCATCTCGTGCGACGACAGGGCCGAACACTGAAGCTTTCTTT. Drawing the rest from reference TRBV5-1 and TRBJ1-1, the complete variable domain is KAGVTQTPRYLIKTRGQQVTLSCSPISGHRSVSWYQQTPGQGLQFLFEYFSETQRNKGNFPGRFSGRQFSNSRSEMNVSTLELGDSALYLCASSSSRATTGPNTEAFFGQGTRLTVV.

A few counts support this clonotype. The V call is TRBV19, the J call TRBJ2-1; D remains unclear. The V end lost 5 bases, the J end lost 7 bases, and 15 bases lay between the germline ends. The CDR3 sequence is 14 residues long. Per the germline V gene, CDR1 is LNHDA and CDR2 is SQIVND (reference sequence). Here the CDR3 reads CASSPRTQTNEQFF. In DNA form, the CDR3 reads TGTGCCAGTAGTCCCCGCACACAGACAAATGAGCAGTTCTTC.